The 21 T cell receptor beta chains below were found in one sample sequenced in a study of T cells in Graves' hyperthyroidism and ophthalmopathy. RNA transcripts yielded amplified TCR beta CDR3 regions. A first-round RT-PCR of the TCR CDR3 used the HTBI primer set. Using its own MiXCR run on the multiplex PCR reads, TCRdb lists one record per CDR3 protein. The sample has some 490,000 distinct CDR3 sequences; 20% to 25% are singletons. Specimen: blood. All receptors come from a woman aged 70 to 79 with Graves' ophthalmopathy.

The table lists this clonotype with many counts. This chain links TRBV6-1 with TRBJ2-3; 7 nucleotides match TRBD2. From germline, CDR1 is MNHNS and CDR2 SASEGT. The CDR3 consists of 18 residues. With V trimmed by 6 bases and J by 1 base, 16 bases remained unmatched. The CDR3 DNA is TGTGCCAGCAGGACAACTAGCGATTGGGGAGTCGGCACAGATACGCAGTATTTT. It specifies CASRTTSDWGVGTDTQYF.

This clonotype was seen at least ten times. The chain couples TRBV2 to TRBJ2-7; 8 nucleotides match TRBD2. With 7 bases clipped from V and 2 bases from J, the junction kept 4 bases outside the gene matches. This CDR3 has 13 residues. The germline CDR1 and CDR2 sequences are SNHLY and FYNNEI. Here the CDR3 reads CASIPGLAYEQYF. The CDR3 DNA reads TGTGCCAGCATCCCGGGACTAGCCTACGAGCAGTACTTC.

The chain has TRBV20-1 and TRBJ2-2; 7 bases line up with TRBD1. Germline CDR1 DFQATT, CDR2 SNEGSKA (reference sequence). The CDR3 has 14 residues. The V gene end was trimmed by 3 bases and the J gene end by 3 bases; junction bases not matched to a gene: 4. As DNA, the CDR3 is TGCAGTGCTAGTCGCCAGGGGGACACCGGGGAGCTGTTTTTT. It specifies CSASRQGDTGELFF.

V gene TRBV7-2 combines with J gene TRBJ2-1, with 7 bases fitting TRBD1. Germline V CDR1 and CDR2: SGHTA, FQGNSA. J was trimmed by 5 bases and V by 5 bases; bases with no gene match: 6. The CDR3 sequence is 14 residues long. CDR3 sequence: CASSRQGSHNEQFF. The CDR3 DNA is TGTGCCAGCAGCAGACAGGGTTCCCACAATGAGCAGTTCTTC.

This clonotype was recorded at least ten times. V is TRBV6-2 or TRBV6-3 and J is TRBJ2-1; weak D call: TRBD2 (6 bases). The CDR3 is 15 residues long. Trimming took off 6 bases at V and 5 bases at J, with 17 bases between the two ends. Germline CDR1 and CDR2: MNHEY and SVGEGT. CDR3 amino acids: CASRPSGGGNNEQFF. The CDR3 DNA sequence: TGTGCCAGCAGGCCGTCCGGAGGAGGGAACAATGAGCAGTTCTTC.

The V gene is TRBV9, the J gene TRBJ2-3; D perhaps matches TRBD1 (6 bases). The CDR3 length is 15 residues. The germline CDR1 and CDR2 sequences are SGDLS and YYNGEE. Trimming left V 3 bases short and J 1 base short, with 12 bases between. This chain's CDR3 is CASSDRDKRTDTQYF. CDR3 coding DNA: TGTGCCAGCAGCGACCGGGACAAACGCACAGATACGCAGTATTTT.

This clonotype was seen ten or more times. This rearrangement joins TRBV28 to TRBJ2-5; a possible D gene is TRBD2 (6 bases). Germline CDR1 is MDHEN and CDR2 is SYDVKM. V was cut by 6 bases and J by 1 base, with 12 bases left in between. CDR3 length: 14 amino acids. The chain's CDR3 is CASRPVGGQETQYF. CDR3 coding DNA: TGTGCCAGCAGGCCTGTCGGGGGCCAAGAGACCCAGTACTTC.

This clonotype was seen only a few times. This sequence joins TRBV12-3 or TRBV12-4 and TRBJ2-3, with 7 bases fitting TRBD2. V trimming: 0 bases; J trimming: 0 bases; junction bases outside the gene matches: 6. The CDR3 runs 17 residues. The CDR3 is CASSLAGGPSSTDTQYF. The CDR3 nucleotides are TGTGCCAGCAGTTTAGCGGGAGGGCCTTCTAGCACAGATACGCAGTATTTT.

This clonotype was observed a few times. J is TRBJ1-3 and V is TRBV7-8; 8 bases match TRBD1. J was trimmed by 4 bases and V by 3 bases; bases with no gene match: 2. Germline V gives CDR1 SGHVS, CDR2 FQNEAQ. This CDR3 region has 14 residues. Here the CDR3 DNA reads TGTGCCAGCAGCTTCGGACAGGGAGGAAACACCATATATTTT. Translating gives CASSFGQGGNTIYF.

This chain uses TRBV6-9 with TRBJ2-1; no clear D. The CDR3 is made up of 12 amino acids. V was trimmed by 3 bases and J by 9 bases, leaving 9 bases between them. The germline V gene has CDR1 MNHGY and CDR2 SVAAGI. The DNA for the CDR3 is TGTGCCAGCAGTTACTCTAAAAGTGAGCAGTTCTTC. It is translated as CASSYSKSEQFF.

This clonotype has only a few counts. The chain links TRBV20-1 to TRBJ1-1, with D possibly TRBD1 on 5 matching bases. Germline assignment: CDR1 DFQATT and CDR2 SNEGSKA (reference sequence). The CDR3 has 13 amino acids. The germline V and J ends were trimmed by 6 bases and 4 bases, with 15 bases remaining between them. The CDR3 sequence: CSAPGGDGTEAFF. In DNA form, the CDR3 reads TGCAGTGCCCCCGGGGGGGACGGCACTGAAGCTTTCTTT.

V gene TRBV18 combines with J gene TRBJ2-3, with D perhaps being TRBD1 or TRBD2 (5 bases each). CDR1 is KGHSH and CDR2 is LQKENI in the germline V gene. The CDR3 runs to 13 residues. Trimming shortened V by 6 bases and J by 10 bases, and 17 bases separated the two germline ends. The CDR3 reads CASSLPQGRAQYF. In DNA form, the CDR3 reads TGTGCCAGCTCTCTGCCCCAGGGACGAGCGCAGTATTTT.

The chain joins TRBV19 to TRBJ2-3, with 7 bases that match TRBD2. CDR1 and CDR2 from the germline V gene are LNHDA and SQIVND (reference sequence). After removal of 3 bases from V and 5 bases from J, the junction contained 11 bases not matched to a gene. The length of the CDR3 is 16 residues. CDR3 sequence reads: CASSIRLGAGEDTQYF. CDR3 nucleotides: TGTGCCAGTAGTATCCGCCTTGGGGCGGGAGAAGATACGCAGTATTTT.

There are a few counts of this clonotype. The rearrangement joins TRBV5-1 to TRBJ2-1; 8 bases are a match to TRBD2. After removal of 3 bases from V and 6 bases from J, the junction contained 8 bases not matched to a gene. CDR3 length equals 15 residues. Germline lookup yields CDR1 SGHRS and CDR2 YFSETQ. In nucleotides, the CDR3 is TGCGCCAGCAGCTCAGCGGGAGCGGTTGGCAATGAGCAGTTCTTC. Translated, it gives CASSSAGAVGNEQFF.

This clonotype has just a few counts. The chain employs TRBV19 and TRBJ2-7, with 7 bases fitting TRBD2. In germline, CDR1 is LNHDA, CDR2 SQIVND (reference sequence). The CDR3 contains 14 residues. Trimming cost V 5 bases and J 5 bases; bases outside gene matches: 9. The CDR3 reads CASSPRLAGDEQYF. The CDR3 nucleotides read TGTGCCAGTAGTCCCCGACTAGCCGGTGACGAGCAGTACTTC.

This clonotype was recorded many times. The chain combines TRBV11-2 with TRBJ2-2, with TRBD1 matching over 8 bases. This CDR3 comprises 15 residues. Germline trimming cut 3 bases from V and 5 bases from J; bases unmatched to any gene: 5. CDR1 is SGHAT, CDR2 FQNNGV, per germline. CDR3 DNA sequence: TGTGCCAGCAGCTTTCTTCAGGGGGCGACCGGGGAGCTGTTTTTT. Translation gives CASSFLQGATGELFF.

The chain recombines TRBV20-1 with TRBJ1-2; 7 nucleotides match TRBD1. Germline V gives CDR1 DFQATT, CDR2 SNEGSKA (reference sequence). CDR3 length: 13 residues. J lost 7 bases, V lost 2 bases, and 7 bases had no gene match. CDR3 nucleotides: TGCAGTGCTAGACCAACTGACAGGGCTGGCTACACCTTC. Translating it yields CSARPTDRAGYTF.

This chain joins TRBV20-1 and TRBJ2-7; D remains unclear. Germline loops: CDR1 DFQATT, CDR2 SNEGSKA (reference sequence). With 3 bases removed from V and 4 bases from J, the gap between germline ends came to 13 bases. The CDR3 runs 13 residues. This CDR3 reads CSASYPLTYEQYF. CDR3 nucleotide sequence: TGCAGTGCTAGTTATCCCCTTACTTACGAGCAGTACTTC.

This chain connects TRBV24-1 to TRBJ2-3, with D hard to call. Germline V gene sequence: CDR1 KGHDR, CDR2 SFDVKD. V was trimmed by 12 bases and J by 2 bases, leaving 11 bases between them. The CDR3 loop spans 12 amino acids. The CDR3 here is CAASGPTDTQYF. CDR3 sequence (DNA): TGTGCCGCATCCGGGCCCACAGATACGCAGTATTTT.

The genes are TRBV4-3 and TRBJ1-4; D perhaps matches TRBD1 (6 bases). The CDR3 has 15 residues. Germline V gene sequence: CDR1 LGHNA, CDR2 YSLEER. The V and J ends lost 2 bases and 6 bases respectively, with 13 bases between them. CDR3 protein: CASSQQQGGDEKLFF. CDR3 sequence (DNA): TGCGCCAGCAGCCAACAACAGGGAGGGGATGAAAAACTGTTTTTT.

A word on this clonotype: An end of the junction does not agree with germline; a read error may underlie this. The chain has TRBV12-3 or TRBV12-4 and TRBJ2-7; 10 nucleotides line up with TRBD1. The CDR3 has 15 amino acids. The CDR3 DNA reads TGTGCCAGCAGCTCGGGGACAGGGGATCCCTACGGGCAGTACTTC. It encodes CASSSGTGDPYGQYF.